Sequencing of this T cell receptor beta chain was carried out in a study of CD8+ T cells in alopecia areata. Study as a whole: Tofacitinib administration persisted for 6 to 18 months, succeeded by 6 months off drug. Severity was scored as percentage of affected scalp area in treated patients.

Described treatment: oral pan-JAK inhibitor, 5-10 mg twice daily. Peripheral blood, together with lesional scalp punch biopsies, was collected from alopecia areata patients. CDR1 LGHNA and CDR2 YSLEER come from the germline V gene. Trimming left V 1 base short and J 5 bases short, with 11 bases between. The CDR3 spans 14 residues. Comment on this clone: Its antigen is still unknown.

General study points: Resident alphabeta T cells of normal skin are also sequenced in scalp samples.

Sequencing relied on a cDNA template that was reverse transcribed from extracted RNA. TCRdb's table, derived via immunoSEQ multiplex PCR, lists solely in-frame clones and lacks some. Among 130,000 or so clones listed, around 60% were seen once. The gene calls are TRBV4-3 and TRBJ1-2; no firm D call. The material was CD4+ T cells sorted from blood, obtained at week 4, from a patient treated with tofacitinib. The TCR comes from a human donor with alopecia areata. This CDR3 is CASSQVRVRYGYTF. In nucleotides, the CDR3 is TGCGCCAGCAGCCAAGTGAGGGTTAGGTATGGCTACACCTTC.